Sequencing of this TCR beta chain was carried out in a study of blood T cells in healthy people across ages. Points from the study as a whole: Diversity figures derived from one million T cells were judged to underestimate the true value.

A J-beta primer mix and a sample-barcoded 5' primer were used in a second PCR of about 7 to 12 cycles. Every sample produced at least 2.5 million CDR3-containing paired-end reads. TCRdb re-called the 5' RACE reads through MiXCR, storing one row per CDR3 protein. The top ten hold approximately 2.1% of the sample, which has about 1.8 million distinct CDR3 sequences, roughly 52% seen once. A note on this clonotype: Its antigen is unidentified.

The CDR3 is 19 amino acids. The sample was blood. This clonotype originated in a woman aged 40 to 49 in good health. The chain uses TRBV21-1 and TRBJ2-5. TRBV21-1 is classified as a pseudogene. CDR3 DNA: TGTGCCAGCAGCAAAGGTGTGGATGATAGAAGCTGGGGACAAGAGACCCAGTACTTC. Its translation is CASSKGVDDRSWGQETQYF.